These 26 T cell receptor beta chains originate from one sample sequenced in a study of shared clonotypes between healthy human individuals. Only in-frame clones appear in the TCRdb table, and some are missing; sequencing was by immunoSEQ multiplex PCR. The data hold about 2 million clones, with approximately 95% observed a single time. Naivety among CD8 cells was defined by CD45RO negativity and positive CCR7 selection, thereby excluding terminally differentiated effector memory CD45RA+ cells. Sequenced sample: naive CD8+ T cells sorted from blood. These receptors all come from a man aged 18 to 35 in good health.

The rearrangement links TRBV6-5 to TRBJ1-2; D is perhaps TRBD1 (5 bases). Trimming took off 2 bases at V and 7 bases at J, with 11 bases between the two ends. The length of the CDR3 is 13 residues. In germline, CDR1 is MNHEY, CDR2 SVGAGI. The DNA for the CDR3 is TGTGCCAGCAGTTACGGGGGGAACGGTGGCTACACCTTC. Translation: CASSYGGNGGYTF.

As for this clone: Additional DNA sequences in this sample encode the identical CDR3. The V gene is TRBV6-1, the J gene TRBJ2-7; D is unclear. The CDR3 sequence is 13 residues long. Trimming took 1 base from V and 0 from J, leaving 4 bases between them. Germline assignment: CDR1 MNHNS and CDR2 SASEGT. The CDR3 sequence is CASSEDNSYEQYF. The CDR3 coding sequence is TGTGCCAGCAGTGAAGACAACTCCTACGAGCAGTACTTC.

This chain links TRBV4-3 with TRBJ1-2; tentatively, D is TRBD1 (6 bases). V lost 2 bases and J 2 bases, leaving 12 bases between the germline ends. The CDR3 runs to 15 residues. Germline CDR1 reads LGHNA; CDR2 reads YSLEER. The CDR3 region has the DNA TGCGCCAGCAGCCAATTACAGGGTACAAACTATGGCTACACCTTC. Its translation: CASSQLQGTNYGYTF.

The rearrangement uses TRBV2 and TRBJ2-7, with 11 nucleotides matching TRBD1. V gave up 8 bases and J gave up 1 base; unmatched junction bases: 7. Per germline, CDR1 SNHLY and CDR2 FYNNEI. The CDR3 runs 15 residues. The CDR3 region is CASVTGQGASYEQYF. CDR3 nucleotide sequence: TGTGCCAGCGTAACCGGACAGGGGGCATCCTACGAGCAGTACTTC.

In this sample, this clone turned up once. The chain links TRBV10-3 to TRBJ2-5, with TRBD1 identical over 7 bases. V gave up 3 bases and J gave up 3 bases; unmatched junction bases: 10. Germline assignment: CDR1 ENHRY and CDR2 SYGVKD. The length of the CDR3 is 16 residues. This CDR3 is CAISDLRGSSEETQYF. CDR3 DNA: TGTGCCATCAGTGACCTCAGGGGGAGCAGCGAAGAGACCCAGTACTTC.

V usage is TRBV7-9 and J usage is TRBJ1-2, with a tentative D call TRBD1 (5 bases). The germline gives CDR1 SEHNR, CDR2 FQNEAQ (reference sequence). This CDR3 is built from 16 residues. V lost 5 bases, J lost 6 bases, and 22 bases lay in between. The CDR3 here is CASSPTGQILYDGYTF. The CDR3 DNA reads as TGTGCCAGCAGCCCGACGGGGCAGATTCTGTATGATGGCTACACCTTC.

The chain has TRBV2 and TRBJ2-7; D ambiguous. There are 11 residues in the CDR3. Trimming removed 6 bases from V and 5 bases from J, with 8 bases in between. Germline V gives CDR1 SNHLY, CDR2 FYNNEI. The CDR3 DNA reads as TGTGCCAGCAGCCGAGTCCACGAGCAGTACTTC. Its protein product is CASSRVHEQYF.

As concerns this clone: This same CDR3 is encoded by further DNA sequences in the sample. The genes are TRBV12-5 and TRBJ1-2; D is uncertain. Trimming removed 1 base from V and 7 bases from J, with 10 bases in between. The germline V gene has CDR1 LGHNT and CDR2 FRNRAP. There are 13 residues in the CDR3. This CDR3 is CASGLAGIGGYTF. Written as DNA, the CDR3 is TGTGCTAGTGGTTTGGCCGGGATCGGTGGCTACACCTTC.

The V and J genes are TRBV6-1 and TRBJ2-5, with TRBD2 identical over 8 bases. The V gene end was trimmed by 8 bases and the J gene end by 2 bases; junction bases not matched to a gene: 7. The germline gives CDR1 MNHNS, CDR2 SASEGT. The CDR3 has 14 amino acids. CDR3 sequence (DNA): TGTGCCAGCCGAGCGGGAGAAGGGCAAGAGACCCAGTACTTC. Protein sequence: CASRAGEGQETQYF.

The chain carries TRBV6-5 and TRBJ2-4; no definite D call. This CDR3 has 12 residues. Germline CDR1 is MNHEY and CDR2 is SVGAGI. The germline V and J ends were trimmed by 2 bases and 4 bases, with 3 bases remaining between them. The CDR3 protein is CASSYDKNIQYF. As DNA, the CDR3 is TGTGCCAGCAGTTACGATAAAAACATTCAGTACTTC.

V gene TRBV7-8 combines with J gene TRBJ2-1; 13 positions match TRBD2. The CDR3 has 16 residues. V lost 1 base and J lost 10; bases outside the gene matches: 7. Germline lookup yields CDR1 SGHVS and CDR2 FQNEAQ. The CDR3 sequence is CASSLGRTSGSGEQFF. The CDR3 DNA reads as TGTGCCAGCAGCTTAGGGAGGACTAGCGGGAGCGGAGAGCAGTTCTTC.

This clone occurred once. The J gene is TRBJ1-2, the V gene TRBV29-1; D may be TRBD1 (6 bases). V dropped 5 bases and J dropped 0 bases, with 13 bases sitting between them. Germline V CDR1 and CDR2: SQVTM, ANQGSEA. The CDR3 has 14 amino acids. Here the CDR3 DNA reads TGCAGCGTTCGAACAGGGAATTCTAACTATGGCTACACCTTC. Its protein is CSVRTGNSNYGYTF.

V gene TRBV5-1 combines with J gene TRBJ1-2; D is perhaps TRBD1 (5 bases). The CDR3 sequence is 15 residues long. Germline lookup yields CDR1 SGHRS and CDR2 YFSETQ. The germline V and J ends were trimmed by 0 bases and 8 bases, with 17 bases remaining between them. CDR3 region: CASSLEQGGIYGYTF. CDR3 DNA: TGCGCCAGCAGCTTGGAGCAGGGAGGGATTTACGGCTACACCTTC.

The CDR3 loop is CASSLGAGEFF. CDR3 sequence (DNA): TGTGCCAGCAGTTTAGGGGCAGGAGAATTCTTC. This chain uses TRBV27 with TRBJ2-1, with D perhaps TRBD1 (5 bases). The CDR3 has 11 amino acids. Between the trimmed V and J ends, which lost 2 bases and 16 bases, there was a span of 12 bases. CDR1 MNHEY and CDR2 SMNVEV come from the germline V gene (reference sequence).

Concerning this clone itself: Other DNA sequences in the sample encode the same CDR3. The chain couples TRBV27 to TRBJ1-2; D possibly corresponds to TRBD1 (6 bases). The CDR3 runs 14 residues. The V and J ends lost 2 bases and 2 bases respectively, with 9 bases between them. Germline CDR1 and CDR2: MNHEY and SMNVEV (reference sequence). The CDR3 region has the DNA TGTGCCAGCAGTTTAGGTCAGGGGAACTATGGCTACACCTTC. Translation gives CASSLGQGNYGYTF.

The chain recombines TRBV5-6 with TRBJ2-6; D ambiguous. Germline V CDR1 and CDR2: SGHDT, YYEEEE. This CDR3 spans 15 amino acids. V was shortened by 2 bases and J by 1 base, with 7 bases between the two germline ends. In nucleotides, the CDR3 is TGTGCCAGCAGCTTCGGTATGTCTGGGGCCAACGTCCTGACTTTC. It specifies CASSFGMSGANVLTF.

The chain uses TRBV7-9 and TRBJ2-1; 7 nucleotides align to TRBD2. The junction had 7 bases not matched to a gene; V was cut back by 5 bases and J by 6 bases. The CDR3 totals 14 residues. Germline assignment: CDR1 SEHNR and CDR2 FQNEAQ (reference sequence). CDR3 residues: CASSQGLLANEQFF. CDR3 sequence (DNA): TGTGCCAGCAGCCAGGGACTACTTGCCAATGAGCAGTTCTTC.

This clone has just one count. This chain links TRBV6-4 with TRBJ2-3; 12 positions agree with TRBD2. Trimming cost V 4 bases and J 7 bases; bases outside gene matches: 6. The CDR3 spans 15 residues. The germline V gene encodes CDR1 MRHNA and CDR2 SNTAGT. CDR3 bases: TGTGCCAGCAGTGTTCTAGCGGGAGGGCCCAATACGCAGTATTTT. Protein product: CASSVLAGGPNTQYF.

This chain links TRBV12-5 with TRBJ1-5; D gene unclear. CDR1 and CDR2 from the germline V gene are LGHNT and FRNRAP. The V and J ends lost 5 bases and 6 bases respectively, with 11 bases between them. This CDR3 spans 13 amino acids. The CDR3 DNA follows: TGTGCTAGTGGTCTGTCCCTCGTTCAGCCCCAGCATTTT. Its translation: CASGLSLVQPQHF.

V gene TRBV11-3 combines with J gene TRBJ2-3; no definite D call. Looked up from germline, CDR1 is SGHNT and CDR2 is YENEEA. There are 16 residues in the CDR3. Trimming removed 1 base at V and 1 base at J, with 12 bases between. Here the CDR3 reads CASSLGWGQGTDTQYF. CDR3 sequence (DNA): TGTGCCAGCAGCTTAGGTTGGGGTCAGGGCACAGATACGCAGTATTTT. The entire variable domain, with the rest obtained from reference TRBV11-3 and TRBJ2-3, is as follows: EAGVVQSPRYKIIEKKQPVAFWCNPISGHNTLYWYLQNLGQGPELLIRYENEEAVDDSQLPKDRFSAERLKGVDSTLKIQPAELGDSAVYLCASSLGWGQGTDTQYFGPGTRLTVL.

The rearrangement links TRBV10-3 to TRBJ2-4; D is undetermined. CDR1 is ENHRY, CDR2 SYGVKD, per germline. V was pared by 4 bases and J by 9 bases, with 13 bases between. The CDR3 is 13 amino acids. The CDR3 loop is CAISVSSPGIQYF. Written as DNA, the CDR3 is TGTGCCATCAGTGTGAGCAGCCCGGGCATTCAGTACTTC.

The rearrangement uses TRBV28 and TRBJ1-5; no clear D. There are 13 residues in the CDR3. Trimming pared 5 bases from V and 7 bases from J, leaving 12 bases between. Germline loops: CDR1 MDHEN, CDR2 SYDVKM. DNA for the CDR3: TGTGCCAGCAGTCCCTACCCCGGGCAGCCCCAGCATTTT. Translating gives CASSPYPGQPQHF.

In this sample, this clone turned up once. The chain recombines TRBV7-9 with TRBJ2-5; D is ambiguous. Germline CDR1 is SEHNR and CDR2 is FQNEAQ (reference sequence). The length of the CDR3 is 13 residues. The V and J ends lost 4 bases and 5 bases respectively, with 11 bases between them. As DNA, the CDR3 is TGTGCCAGCAGCTCTGGCTACTCGGAGACCCAGTACTTC. Translated, it gives CASSSGYSETQYF.

The V gene is TRBV4-1, the J gene TRBJ1-2; tentatively, D is TRBD1 (6 bases). V was shortened by 3 bases and J by 7 bases, with 15 bases between the two germline ends. The CDR3 has 14 residues. The germline CDR1 and CDR2 sequences are MGHRA and YSYEKL. In nucleotides, the CDR3 is TGCGCCAGCAGCCAGCCCAGGGGCGTCCTTGGCTACACCTTC. Translation: CASSQPRGVLGYTF.

The chain carries TRBV7-9 and TRBJ2-5; D is possibly TRBD1 (6 bases). This CDR3 region has 16 residues. Germline V gives CDR1 SEHNR, CDR2 FQNEAQ (reference sequence). Trimming took 5 bases from V and 3 from J, leaving 19 bases between them. The CDR3 reads CASSTSGYNREETQYF. In DNA form, the CDR3 reads TGTGCCAGCAGCACGAGTGGGTACAACAGGGAAGAGACCCAGTACTTC.

The V gene is TRBV28, the J gene TRBJ2-3, with D hard to call. The CDR3 is 16 residues long. CDR1 and CDR2 (germline): MDHEN, SYDVKM. V lost 2 bases, J lost 0 bases, and 12 bases lay in between. Here the CDR3 reads CASSLGRLWSTDTQYF. For the CDR3, the DNA is TGTGCCAGCAGTTTAGGTAGGCTTTGGAGCACAGATACGCAGTATTTT.